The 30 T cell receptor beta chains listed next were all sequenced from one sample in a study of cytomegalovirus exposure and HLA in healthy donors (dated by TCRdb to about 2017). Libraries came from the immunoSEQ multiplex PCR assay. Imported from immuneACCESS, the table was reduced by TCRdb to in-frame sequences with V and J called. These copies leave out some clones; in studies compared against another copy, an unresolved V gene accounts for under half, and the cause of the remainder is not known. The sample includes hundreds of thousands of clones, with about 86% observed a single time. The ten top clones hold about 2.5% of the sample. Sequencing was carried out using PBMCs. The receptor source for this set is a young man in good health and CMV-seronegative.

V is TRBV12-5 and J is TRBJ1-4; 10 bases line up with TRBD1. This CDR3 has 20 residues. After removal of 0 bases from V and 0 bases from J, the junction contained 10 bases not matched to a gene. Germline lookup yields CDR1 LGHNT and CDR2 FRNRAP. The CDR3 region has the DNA TGTGCTAGTGGTTTGGTACCCCCCGGGACAGGGGATGCAACTAATGAAAAACTGTTTTTT. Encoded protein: CASGLVPPGTGDATNEKLFF.

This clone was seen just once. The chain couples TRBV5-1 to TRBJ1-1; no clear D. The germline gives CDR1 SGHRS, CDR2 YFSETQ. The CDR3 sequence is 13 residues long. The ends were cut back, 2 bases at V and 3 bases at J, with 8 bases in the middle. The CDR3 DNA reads TGCGCCAGCAGCTTAAGCTTTGACACTGAAGCTTTCTTT. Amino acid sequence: CASSLSFDTEAFF. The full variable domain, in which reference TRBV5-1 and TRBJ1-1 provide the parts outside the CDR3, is KAGVTQTPRYLIKTRGQQVTLSCSPISGHRSVSWYQQTPGQGLQFLFEYFSETQRNKGNFPGRFSGRQFSNSRSEMNVSTLELGDSALYLCASSLSFDTEAFFGQGTRLTVV.

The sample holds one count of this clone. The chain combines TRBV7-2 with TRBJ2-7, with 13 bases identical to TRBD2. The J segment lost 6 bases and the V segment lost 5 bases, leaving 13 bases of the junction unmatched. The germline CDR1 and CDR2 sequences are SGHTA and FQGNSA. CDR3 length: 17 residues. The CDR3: CASSRNREGLAGSEQYF. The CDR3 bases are TGTGCCAGCAGCCGGAACCGCGAGGGACTAGCGGGGAGCGAGCAGTACTTC.

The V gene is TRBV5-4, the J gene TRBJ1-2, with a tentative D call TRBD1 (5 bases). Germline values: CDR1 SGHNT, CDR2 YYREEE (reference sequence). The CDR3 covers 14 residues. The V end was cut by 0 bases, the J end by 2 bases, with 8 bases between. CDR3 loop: CASSLVAGNYGYTF. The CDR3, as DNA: TGTGCCAGCAGCTTGGTGGCAGGGAACTATGGCTACACCTTC. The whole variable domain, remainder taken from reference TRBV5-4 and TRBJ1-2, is ETGVTQSPTHLIKTRGQQVTLRCSSQSGHNTVSWYQQALGQGPQFIFQYYREEENGRGNFPPRFSGLQFPNYSSELNVNALELDDSALYLCASSLVAGNYGYTFGSGTRLTVV.

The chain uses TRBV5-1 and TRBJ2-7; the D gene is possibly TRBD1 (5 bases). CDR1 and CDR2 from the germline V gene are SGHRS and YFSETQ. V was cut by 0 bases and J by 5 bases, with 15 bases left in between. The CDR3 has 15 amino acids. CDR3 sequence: CASSLVPGQVNEQYF. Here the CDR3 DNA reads TGCGCCAGCAGCTTGGTGCCAGGGCAGGTCAACGAGCAGTACTTC.

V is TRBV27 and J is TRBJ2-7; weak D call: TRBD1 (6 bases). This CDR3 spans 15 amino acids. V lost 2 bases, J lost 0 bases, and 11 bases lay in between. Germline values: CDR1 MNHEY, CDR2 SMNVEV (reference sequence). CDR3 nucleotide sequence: TGTGCCAGCAGTTTAGCGGCAGGGGCCTCCTACGAGCAGTACTTC. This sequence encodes CASSLAAGASYEQYF.

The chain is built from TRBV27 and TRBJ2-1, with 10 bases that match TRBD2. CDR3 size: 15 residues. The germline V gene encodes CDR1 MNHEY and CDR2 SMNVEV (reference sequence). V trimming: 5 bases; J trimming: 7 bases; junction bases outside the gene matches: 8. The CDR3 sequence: CASSPASGGTNEQFF. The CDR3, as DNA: TGTGCCAGCAGTCCCGCTAGCGGGGGCACTAATGAGCAGTTCTTC.

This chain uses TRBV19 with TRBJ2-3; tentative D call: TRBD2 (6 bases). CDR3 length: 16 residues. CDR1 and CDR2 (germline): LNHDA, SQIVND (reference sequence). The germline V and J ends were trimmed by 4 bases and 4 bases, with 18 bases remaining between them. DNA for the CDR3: TGTGCCAGTAGTAGCCCGGGACGGGGGTCGGCAGATACGCAGTATTTT. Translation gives CASSSPGRGSADTQYF.

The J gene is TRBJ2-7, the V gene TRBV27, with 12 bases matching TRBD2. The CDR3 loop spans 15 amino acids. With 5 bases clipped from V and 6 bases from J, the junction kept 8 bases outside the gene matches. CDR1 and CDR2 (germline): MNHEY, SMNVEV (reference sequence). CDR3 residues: CASSTRLAGVLEQYF. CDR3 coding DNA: TGTGCCAGCAGTACCCGACTAGCGGGAGTTCTCGAGCAGTACTTC.

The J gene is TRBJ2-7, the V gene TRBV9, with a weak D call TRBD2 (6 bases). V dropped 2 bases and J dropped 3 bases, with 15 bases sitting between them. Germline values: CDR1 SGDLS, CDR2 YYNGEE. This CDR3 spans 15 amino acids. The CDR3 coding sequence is TGTGCCAGCAGCGTGGGGTCGGGACTGCGCTACGAGCAGTACTTC. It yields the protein CASSVGSGLRYEQYF.

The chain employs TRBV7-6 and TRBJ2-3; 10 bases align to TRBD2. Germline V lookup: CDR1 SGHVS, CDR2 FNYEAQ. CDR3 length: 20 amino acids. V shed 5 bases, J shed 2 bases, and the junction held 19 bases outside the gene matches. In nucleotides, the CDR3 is TGTGCCAGCAGCCCTGGATTCCGGGGGATAGCGGGGGGCCCCACAGATACGCAGTATTTT. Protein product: CASSPGFRGIAGGPTDTQYF.

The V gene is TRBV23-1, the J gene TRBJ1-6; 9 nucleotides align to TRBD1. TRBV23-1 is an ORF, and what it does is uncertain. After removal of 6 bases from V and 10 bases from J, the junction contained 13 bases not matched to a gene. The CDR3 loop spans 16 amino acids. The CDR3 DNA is TGCGCCAGCAGCCAAGCCCTACAGGGGGCGCGCTCACCCCTCCACTTT. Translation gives CASSQALQGARSPLHF.

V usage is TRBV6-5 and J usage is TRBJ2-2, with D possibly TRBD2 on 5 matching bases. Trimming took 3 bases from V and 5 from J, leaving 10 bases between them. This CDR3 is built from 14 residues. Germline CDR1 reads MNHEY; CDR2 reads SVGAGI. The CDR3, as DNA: TGTGCCAGCAGTTATGGGGAGCGGACCGGGGAGCTGTTTTTT. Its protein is CASSYGERTGELFF.

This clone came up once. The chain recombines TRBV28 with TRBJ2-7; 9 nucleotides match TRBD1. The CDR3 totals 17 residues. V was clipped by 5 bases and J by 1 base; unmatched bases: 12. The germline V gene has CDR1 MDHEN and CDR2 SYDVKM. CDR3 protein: CASSTSGQGYSSYEQYF. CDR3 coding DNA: TGTGCCAGCAGTACCTCGGGACAGGGTTACTCTTCCTACGAGCAGTACTTC. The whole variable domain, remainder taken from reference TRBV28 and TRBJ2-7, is DVKVTQSSRYLVKRTGEKVFLECVQDMDHENMFWYRQDPGLGLRLIYFSYDVKMKEKGDIPEGYSVSREKKERFSLILESASTNQTSMYLCASSTSGQGYSSYEQYFGPGTRLTVT.

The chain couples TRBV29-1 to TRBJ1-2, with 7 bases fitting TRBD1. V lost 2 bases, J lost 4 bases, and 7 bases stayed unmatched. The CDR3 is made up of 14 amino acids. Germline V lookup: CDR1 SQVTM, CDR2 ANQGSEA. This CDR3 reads CSVEKEGTAYGYTF. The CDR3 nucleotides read TGCAGCGTTGAAAAGGAGGGGACAGCCTATGGCTACACCTTC.

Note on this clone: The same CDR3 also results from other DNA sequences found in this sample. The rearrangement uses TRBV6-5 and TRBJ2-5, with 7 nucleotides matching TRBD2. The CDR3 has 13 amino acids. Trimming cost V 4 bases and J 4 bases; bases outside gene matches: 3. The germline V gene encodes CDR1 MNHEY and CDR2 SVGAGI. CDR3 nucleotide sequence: TGTGCCAGCAGTTCCCCGGGGGGAGAGACCCAGTACTTC. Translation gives CASSSPGGETQYF.

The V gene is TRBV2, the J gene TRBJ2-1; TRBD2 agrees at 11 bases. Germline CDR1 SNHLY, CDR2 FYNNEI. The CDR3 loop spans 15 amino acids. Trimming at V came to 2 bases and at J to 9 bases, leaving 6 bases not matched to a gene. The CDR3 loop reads CASSELLAGDGEQFF. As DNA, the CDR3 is TGTGCCAGCAGTGAACTACTAGCGGGGGACGGTGAGCAGTTCTTC.

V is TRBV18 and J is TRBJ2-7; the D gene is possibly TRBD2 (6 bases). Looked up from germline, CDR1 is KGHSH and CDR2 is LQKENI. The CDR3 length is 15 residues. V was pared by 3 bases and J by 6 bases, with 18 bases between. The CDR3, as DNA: TGTGCCAGCTCACCTACCGGGACTCCCAGCCCCGAGCAGTACTTC. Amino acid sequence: CASSPTGTPSPEQYF.

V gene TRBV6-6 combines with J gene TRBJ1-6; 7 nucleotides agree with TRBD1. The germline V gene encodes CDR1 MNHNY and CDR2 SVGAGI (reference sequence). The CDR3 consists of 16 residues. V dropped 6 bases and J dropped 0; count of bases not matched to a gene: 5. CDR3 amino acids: CASSYRTGSYNSPLHF. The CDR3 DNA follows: TGTGCCAGCAGCTACCGGACAGGCTCCTATAATTCACCCCTCCACTTT.

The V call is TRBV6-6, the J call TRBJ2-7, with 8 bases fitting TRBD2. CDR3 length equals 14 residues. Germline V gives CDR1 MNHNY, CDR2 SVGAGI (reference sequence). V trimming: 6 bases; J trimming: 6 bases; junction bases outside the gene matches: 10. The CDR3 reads CASRPPGGEVEQYF. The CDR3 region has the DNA TGTGCCAGCAGGCCCCCGGGGGGGGAGGTCGAGCAGTACTTC.

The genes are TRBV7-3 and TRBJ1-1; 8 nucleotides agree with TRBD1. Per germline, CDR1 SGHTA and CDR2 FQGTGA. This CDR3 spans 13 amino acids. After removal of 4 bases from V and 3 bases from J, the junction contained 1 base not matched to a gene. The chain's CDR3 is CASSWGQDTEAFF. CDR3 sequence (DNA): TGTGCCAGCAGCTGGGGACAGGACACTGAAGCTTTCTTT.

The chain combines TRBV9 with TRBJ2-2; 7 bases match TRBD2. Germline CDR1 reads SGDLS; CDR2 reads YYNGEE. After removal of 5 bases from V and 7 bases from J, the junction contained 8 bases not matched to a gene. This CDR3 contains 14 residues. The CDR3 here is CASSRSSGNGELFF. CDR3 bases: TGTGCCAGCAGTAGATCTAGCGGAAACGGGGAGCTGTTTTTT.

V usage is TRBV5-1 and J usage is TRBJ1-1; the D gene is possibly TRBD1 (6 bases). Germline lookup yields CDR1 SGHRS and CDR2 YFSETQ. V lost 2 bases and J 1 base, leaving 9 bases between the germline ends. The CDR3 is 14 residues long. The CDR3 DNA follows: TGCGCCAGCAGCTTCAGGGGTGCGAACACTGAAGCTTTCTTT. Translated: CASSFRGANTEAFF.

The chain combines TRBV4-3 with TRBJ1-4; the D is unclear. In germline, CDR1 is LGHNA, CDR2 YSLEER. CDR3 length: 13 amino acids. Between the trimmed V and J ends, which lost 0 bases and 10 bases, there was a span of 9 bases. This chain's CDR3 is CASSQEVAGKLFF. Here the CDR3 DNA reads TGCGCCAGCAGCCAAGAAGTTGCAGGAAAACTGTTTTTT.

The CDR3 spells CASIRVRTYEQYF. Written as DNA, the CDR3 is TGCGCCAGCATCCGGGTTCGAACCTACGAGCAGTACTTC. The genes are TRBV5-1 and TRBJ2-7; D uncertain. The CDR3 is 13 amino acids. V dropped 6 bases and J dropped 2 bases, with 12 bases sitting between them. Germline values: CDR1 SGHRS, CDR2 YFSETQ.

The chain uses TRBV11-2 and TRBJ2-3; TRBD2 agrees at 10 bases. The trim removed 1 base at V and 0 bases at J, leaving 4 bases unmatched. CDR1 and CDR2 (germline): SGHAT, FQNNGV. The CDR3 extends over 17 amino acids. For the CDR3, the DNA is TGTGCCAGCAGCTTAGGGACTAGCGGAAGAAGCACAGATACGCAGTATTTT. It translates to CASSLGTSGRSTDTQYF.

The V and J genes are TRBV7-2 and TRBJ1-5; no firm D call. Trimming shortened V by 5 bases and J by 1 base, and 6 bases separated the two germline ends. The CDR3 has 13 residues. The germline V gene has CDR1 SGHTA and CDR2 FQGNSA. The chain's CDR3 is CASSTVSNQPQHF. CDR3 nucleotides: TGTGCCAGCAGCACGGTGAGCAATCAGCCCCAGCATTTT.

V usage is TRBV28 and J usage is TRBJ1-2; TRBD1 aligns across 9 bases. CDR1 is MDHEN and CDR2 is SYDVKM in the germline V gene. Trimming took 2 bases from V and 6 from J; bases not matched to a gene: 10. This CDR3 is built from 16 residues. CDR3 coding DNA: TGTGCCAGCAGTTTACTGACACAGGGGGCCCCTAATGGCTACACCTTC. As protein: CASSLLTQGAPNGYTF.

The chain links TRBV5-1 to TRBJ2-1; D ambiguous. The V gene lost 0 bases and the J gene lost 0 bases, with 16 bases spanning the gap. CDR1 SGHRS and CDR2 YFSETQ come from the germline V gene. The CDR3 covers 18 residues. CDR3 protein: CASSLAVAARSSYNEQFF. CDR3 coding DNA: TGCGCCAGCAGCTTGGCCGTGGCAGCTAGGAGCTCCTACAATGAGCAGTTCTTC.

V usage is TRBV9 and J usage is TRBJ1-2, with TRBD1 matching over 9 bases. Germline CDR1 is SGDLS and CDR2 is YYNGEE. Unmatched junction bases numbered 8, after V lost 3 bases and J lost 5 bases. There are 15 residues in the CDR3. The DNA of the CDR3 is TGTGCCAGCAGCGACAACAGGGGGCGTACTTATGGCTACACCTTC. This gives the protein CASSDNRGRTYGYTF.